This TCR beta chain was found in a study of CD8 T cells in acute hepatitis C reinfection listed by TCRdb under 2021. With respect to the entire study: Both during acute infection and after viral clearance, the study profiled the TCRbeta repertoire of CD8+ T cells that were specific for the HCV NS3-1073 epitope. Paired acute and follow-up samples were contributed by four spontaneous resolvers.

Cut back by 4 bases and 2 bases, the V and J ends lie 3 bases apart. The germline V gene (reference sequence) sets CDR1 to MNHNY and CDR2 to SVGAGI. The CDR3 covers 11 residues, taking in both the cysteine and the phenylalanine. The DNA shown is the 33-base CDR3, in frame from base 1. The time point tag for this specimen amounts to: naive CD8 control sorted from an acute-time-point sample. Enrolled in the Montreal Hepatitis C Cohort (HEPCO) in Canada, the donors were people who inject drugs, and these donors were followed every 3 months. Acute primary HCV infection was defined as a positive HCV RNA or antibody test after a negative test within the previous 24 weeks. CD3, CD8 and CD45RO antibodies were used for surface staining, and dead cells were excluded with an aqua fixable dye. 8 or 9 spontaneous resolvers, defined by HCV RNA clearance within 24 weeks, were included in the cohort. Negative selection by means of the MACS CD8+ T cell Isolation Kit yielded CD8+ T cells from peripheral blood mononuclear cells recovered from cryopreservation by thawing. Cells were sorted on a BD FACSAria II cell sorter.

Findings and caveats that apply to the study as a whole: Regardless of outcome, thirteen public clonotypes were found, and one public clonotype used V04-02/J02-02. Only the TCRbeta chain was sequenced in bulk, so alphabeta pairing of public clonotypes could not be determined. Preferential use of the TRBV04 and TRBV06 gene families was observed in all groups, and this preferential usage was not explained by overrepresentation in the naive pool. It was rare for CDR3 sequences to be shared with other epitopes, and exact matching may have been limited by differing sequencing approaches. No follow-up repertoires were available for chronically infected subjects, since NS3-1073 specific cells were too rare to be sorted. The NS3-1073 specific repertoires were highly diverse, and diversity did not differ significantly among acute resolver, follow-up resolver and acute chronic samples.

With regard to this clone: Its antigen has not been determined. Base qualities are missing; no much larger clone stands one base away.

Genomic DNA was extracted from the FACS-sorted cells, and the TCRbeta chains were sequenced by the commercial immunoSEQ service. The original methods were these. The repertoire data were analyzed using ImmunoSEQ Analyzer software v3.0 and R v3.5.1. Only productive rearrangements were analyzed, because sequences with stop codons or out-of-frame rearrangements were removed. The sequencing provider supplied the Simpson diversity, Shannon entropy, CDR3 length and nucleotide addition metrics. Clonotypes were grouped by frequency into dominant, sub-dominant, low or lowest abundance categories, and clonotypes below 0.1% were left out of most analyses. A CDR3 amino acid clonotype was called public when found in at least two subjects at a cumulative frequency of at least 0.5%. The immuneACCESS repertoire file appears here via TCRdb, limited to in-frame rearrangements. These files lack a portion of the clones; in checked studies, under half of the deficit traces to unresolved V genes, and the cause of the others is not known. The V and J calls and the clone size are those of that table, but D and trimming were determined from the DNA. The sample contains approximately 40,000 clones, approximately 83% of them found a single time. The ten most abundant clones make up over 9.5% of the sample.

Specimen: naive CD8+ T cells from PBMCs. The cell subset or site label for this specimen denotes: sorted total naive CD45RO-negative CD8+ T cells. The TCR comes from a woman under 30 who spontaneously cleared hepatitis C infection. The receptor chain draws on TRBV6-6 and TRBJ2-7, with the D gene not confidently named. DNA sequence: TGTGCCAGCAGTTCTCCCTACGAGCAGTACTTC. Its coded protein is CASSSPYEQYF.